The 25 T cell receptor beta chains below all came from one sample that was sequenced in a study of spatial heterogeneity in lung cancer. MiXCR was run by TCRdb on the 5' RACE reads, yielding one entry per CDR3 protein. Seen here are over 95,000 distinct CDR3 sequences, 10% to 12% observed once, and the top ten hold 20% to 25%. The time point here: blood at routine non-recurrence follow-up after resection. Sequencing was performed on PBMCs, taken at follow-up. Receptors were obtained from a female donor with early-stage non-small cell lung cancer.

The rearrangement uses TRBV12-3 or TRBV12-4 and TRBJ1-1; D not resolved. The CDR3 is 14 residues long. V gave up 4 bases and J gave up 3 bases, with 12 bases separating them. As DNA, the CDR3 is TGTGCCAGCAGTTCCCCGGTGCCGTACACTGAAGCTTTCTTT. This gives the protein CASSSPVPYTEAFF.

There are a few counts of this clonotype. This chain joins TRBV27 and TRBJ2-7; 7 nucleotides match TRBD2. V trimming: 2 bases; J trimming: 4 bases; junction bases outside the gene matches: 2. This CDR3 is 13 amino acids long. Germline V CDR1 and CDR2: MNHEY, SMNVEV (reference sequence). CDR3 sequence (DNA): TGTGCCAGCAGTTTAAGACTAGCTTACGAGCAGTACTTC. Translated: CASSLRLAYEQYF.

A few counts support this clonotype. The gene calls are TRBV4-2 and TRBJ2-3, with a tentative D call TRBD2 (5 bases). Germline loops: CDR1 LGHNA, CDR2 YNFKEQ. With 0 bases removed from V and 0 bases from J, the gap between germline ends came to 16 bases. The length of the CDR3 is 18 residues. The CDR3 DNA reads TGTGCCAGCAGCCAAGAATTAGCGACTAAATCTAGCACAGATACGCAGTATTTT. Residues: CASSQELATKSSTDTQYF.

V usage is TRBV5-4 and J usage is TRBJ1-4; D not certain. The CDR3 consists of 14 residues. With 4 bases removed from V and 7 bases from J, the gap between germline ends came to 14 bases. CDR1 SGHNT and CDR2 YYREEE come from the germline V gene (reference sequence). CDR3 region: CASSSREKGEKLFF. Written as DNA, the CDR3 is TGTGCCAGCAGCAGCCGGGAGAAGGGTGAAAAACTGTTTTTT.

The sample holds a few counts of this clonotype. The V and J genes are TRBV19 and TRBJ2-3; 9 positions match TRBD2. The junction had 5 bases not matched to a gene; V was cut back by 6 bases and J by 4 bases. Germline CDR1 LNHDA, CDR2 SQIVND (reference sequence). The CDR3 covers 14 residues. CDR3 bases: TGTGCCAGTAGCCCGGGACTAGCAGCAGATACGCAGTATTTT. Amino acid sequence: CASSPGLAADTQYF.

CDR3 in amino acids: CASSYSSAYEQYF. DNA of the CDR3: TGTGCCAGCAGTTACTCCAGCGCCTACGAGCAGTACTTC. The genes are TRBV27 and TRBJ2-7; D ambiguous. The germline CDR1 and CDR2 sequences are MNHEY and SMNVEV (reference sequence). This CDR3 has 13 residues. Trimming took off 4 bases at V and 2 bases at J, with 9 bases between the two ends.

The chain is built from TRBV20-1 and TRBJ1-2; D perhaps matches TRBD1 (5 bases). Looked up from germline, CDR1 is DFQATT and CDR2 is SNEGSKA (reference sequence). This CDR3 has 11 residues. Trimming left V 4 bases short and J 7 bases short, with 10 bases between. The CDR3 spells CSAIQGRGYTF. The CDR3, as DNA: TGCAGTGCTATCCAGGGTCGTGGCTACACCTTC.

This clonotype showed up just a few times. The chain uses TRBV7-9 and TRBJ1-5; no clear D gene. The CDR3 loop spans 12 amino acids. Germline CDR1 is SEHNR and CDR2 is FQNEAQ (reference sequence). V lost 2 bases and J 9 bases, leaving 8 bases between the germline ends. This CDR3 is CASSLNDSPQHF. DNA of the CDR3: TGTGCCAGCAGCTTAAATGATTCGCCCCAGCATTTT.

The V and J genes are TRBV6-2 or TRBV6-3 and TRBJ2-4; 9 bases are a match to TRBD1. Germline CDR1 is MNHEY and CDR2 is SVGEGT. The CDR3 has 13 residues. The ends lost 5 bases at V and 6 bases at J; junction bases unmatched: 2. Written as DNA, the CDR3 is TGTGCCAGCAGTGGACAGGGGCGAAACATTCAGTACTTC. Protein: CASSGQGRNIQYF.

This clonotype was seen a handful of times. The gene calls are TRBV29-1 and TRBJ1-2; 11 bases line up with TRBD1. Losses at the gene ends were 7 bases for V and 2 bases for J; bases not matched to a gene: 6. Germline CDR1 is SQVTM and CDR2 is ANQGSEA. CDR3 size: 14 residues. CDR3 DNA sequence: TGCAGCGCCGGTGGGACAGGGGGAAACTATGGCTACACCTTC. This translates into CSAGGTGGNYGYTF.

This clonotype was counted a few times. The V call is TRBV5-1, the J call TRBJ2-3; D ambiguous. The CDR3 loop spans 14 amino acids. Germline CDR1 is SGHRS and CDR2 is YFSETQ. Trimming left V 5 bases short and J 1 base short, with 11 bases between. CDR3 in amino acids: CASRTQTGTDTQYF. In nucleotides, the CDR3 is TGCGCCAGCAGAACTCAGACGGGCACAGATACGCAGTATTTT.

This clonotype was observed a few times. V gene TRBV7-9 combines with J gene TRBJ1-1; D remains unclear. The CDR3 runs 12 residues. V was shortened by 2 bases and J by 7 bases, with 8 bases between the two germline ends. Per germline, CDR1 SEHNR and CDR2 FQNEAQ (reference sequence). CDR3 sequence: CASSLSHGEAFF. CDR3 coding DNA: TGTGCCAGCAGCTTATCTCACGGTGAAGCTTTCTTT.

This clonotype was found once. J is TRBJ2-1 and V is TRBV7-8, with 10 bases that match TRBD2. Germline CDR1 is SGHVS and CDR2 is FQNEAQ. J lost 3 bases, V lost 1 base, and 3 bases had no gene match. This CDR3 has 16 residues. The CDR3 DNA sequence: TGTGCCAGCAGCTTAGGGAGCGGGAGGGTCTACAATGAGCAGTTCTTC. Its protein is CASSLGSGRVYNEQFF.

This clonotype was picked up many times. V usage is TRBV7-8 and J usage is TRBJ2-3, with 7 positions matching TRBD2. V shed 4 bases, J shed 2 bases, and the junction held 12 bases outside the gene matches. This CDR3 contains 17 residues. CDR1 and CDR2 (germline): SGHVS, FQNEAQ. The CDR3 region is CASSSRRLGGPTDTQYF. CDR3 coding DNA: TGTGCCAGCAGCTCCCGAAGGTTGGGAGGGCCCACAGATACGCAGTATTTT.

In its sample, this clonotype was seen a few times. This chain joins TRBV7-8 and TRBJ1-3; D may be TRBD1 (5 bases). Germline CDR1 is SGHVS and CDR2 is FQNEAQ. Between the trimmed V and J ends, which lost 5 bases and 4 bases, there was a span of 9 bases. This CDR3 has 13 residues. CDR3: CASSEGSGNTIYF. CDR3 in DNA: TGTGCCAGCAGCGAGGGGTCAGGAAACACCATATATTTT.

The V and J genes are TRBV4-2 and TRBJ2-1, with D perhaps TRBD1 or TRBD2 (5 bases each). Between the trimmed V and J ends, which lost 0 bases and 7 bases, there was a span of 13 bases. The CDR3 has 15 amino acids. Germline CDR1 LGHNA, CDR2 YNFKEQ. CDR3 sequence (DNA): TGTGCCAGCAGCCAAGACCCCGGGACCATAAATGAGCAGTTCTTC. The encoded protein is CASSQDPGTINEQFF.

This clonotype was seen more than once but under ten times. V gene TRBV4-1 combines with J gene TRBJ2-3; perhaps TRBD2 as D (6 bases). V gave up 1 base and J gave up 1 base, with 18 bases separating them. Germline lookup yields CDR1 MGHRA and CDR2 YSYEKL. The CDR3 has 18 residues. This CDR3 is CASSQALFGREGTDTQYF. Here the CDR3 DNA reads TGCGCCAGCAGCCAAGCCCTATTCGGGCGGGAAGGCACAGATACGCAGTATTTT.

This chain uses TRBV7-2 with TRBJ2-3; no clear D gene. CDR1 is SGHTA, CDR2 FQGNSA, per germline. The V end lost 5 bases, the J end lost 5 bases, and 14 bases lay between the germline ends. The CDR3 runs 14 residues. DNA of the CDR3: TGTGCCAGCAGCCCACCGGGTGGTCAAGATACGCAGTATTTT. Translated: CASSPPGGQDTQYF.

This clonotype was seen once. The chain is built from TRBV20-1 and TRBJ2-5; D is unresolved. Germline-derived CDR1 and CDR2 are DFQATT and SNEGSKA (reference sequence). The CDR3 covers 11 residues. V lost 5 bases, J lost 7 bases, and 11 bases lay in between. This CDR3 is CSAPTLGTQYF. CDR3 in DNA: TGCAGTGCTCCAACGTTGGGGACCCAGTACTTC.

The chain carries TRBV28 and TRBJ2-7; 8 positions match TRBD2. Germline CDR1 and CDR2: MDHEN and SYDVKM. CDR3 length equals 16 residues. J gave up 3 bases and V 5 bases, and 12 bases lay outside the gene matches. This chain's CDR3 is CASSSPFLRGDYEQYF. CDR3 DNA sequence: TGTGCCAGCAGTAGTCCCTTTTTGCGGGGGGACTACGAGCAGTACTTC.

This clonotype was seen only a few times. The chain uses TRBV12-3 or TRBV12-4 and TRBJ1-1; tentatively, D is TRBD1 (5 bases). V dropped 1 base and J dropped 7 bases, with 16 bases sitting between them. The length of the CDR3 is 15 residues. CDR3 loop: CASSLGYGYGGEAFF. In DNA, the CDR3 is TGTGCCAGCAGTTTAGGGTACGGTTACGGGGGTGAAGCTTTCTTT.

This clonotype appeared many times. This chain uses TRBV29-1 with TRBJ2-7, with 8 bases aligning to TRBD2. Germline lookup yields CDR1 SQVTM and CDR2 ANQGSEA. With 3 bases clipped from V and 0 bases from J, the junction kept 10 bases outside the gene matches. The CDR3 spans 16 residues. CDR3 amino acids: CSVDLGTRRSSYEQYF. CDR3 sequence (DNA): TGCAGCGTTGATCTAGGGACTAGACGGAGCTCCTACGAGCAGTACTTC.

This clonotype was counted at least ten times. The CDR3 sequence: CASRGLVMSYNEQFF. In DNA, the CDR3 is TGTGCCAGCAGGGGGCTAGTAATGTCCTACAATGAGCAGTTCTTC. The gene calls are TRBV6-1 and TRBJ2-1; D might be TRBD1 (5 bases). The V gene's germline CDR1 is MNHNS and CDR2 SASEGT. V was cut by 6 bases and J by 1 base, with 13 bases left in between. The CDR3 contains 15 residues.

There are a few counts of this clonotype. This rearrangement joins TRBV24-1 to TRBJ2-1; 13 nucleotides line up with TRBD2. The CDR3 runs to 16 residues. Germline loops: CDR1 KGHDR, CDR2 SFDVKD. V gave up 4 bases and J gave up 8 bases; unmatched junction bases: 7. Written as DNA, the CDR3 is TGTGCCACCAGTGAACGGACTAGCGGGAGTTTCGATGAGCAGTTCTTC. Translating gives CATSERTSGSFDEQFF.

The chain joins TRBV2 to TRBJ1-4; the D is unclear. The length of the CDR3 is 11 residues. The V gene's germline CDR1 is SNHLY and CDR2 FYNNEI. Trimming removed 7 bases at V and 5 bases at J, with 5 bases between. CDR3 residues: CASTLNEKLFF. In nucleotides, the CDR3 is TGTGCCAGCACCCTAAATGAAAAACTGTTTTTT.